These 32 T cell receptor beta chains were all obtained from the same sample, sequenced in a study of blood T cell repertoires in COVID-19. Repertoires were generated with immunoSEQ multiplex PCR, while TCRdb's copy carries only in-frame clones and drops some. Of approximately 110,000 clones listed, about 89% are singletons. Sequencing was done on a sample of peripheral blood. The receptors derive from a man aged 35 to 55 with acute or convalescent COVID-19.

The V call is TRBV29-1, the J call TRBJ2-5; D is unclear. Germline-derived CDR1 and CDR2 are SQVTM and ANQGSEA. This CDR3 is 11 amino acids long. The V gene lost 4 bases and the J gene lost 5 bases, with 8 bases spanning the gap. The CDR3 sequence is CSVARVETQYF. CDR3 in DNA: TGCAGCGTTGCCCGGGTGGAGACCCAGTACTTC.

This chain links TRBV30 with TRBJ1-1, with D possibly TRBD1 on 5 matching bases. This CDR3 has 14 amino acids. Trimming cost V 0 bases and J 2 bases, with 10 bases left between them. Looked up from germline, CDR1 is GTSNPN and CDR2 is SVGIG (reference sequence). The CDR3 coding sequence is TGTGCCTGGAGTGTCTTCGGGGGAAACACTGAAGCTTTCTTT. Residues: CAWSVFGGNTEAFF.

The chain uses TRBV3-1 (or the pseudogene TRBV3-2) and TRBJ1-1, with D unresolved. V lost 6 bases, J lost 3 bases, and 14 bases lay in between. The CDR3 contains 14 residues. Germline CDR1 is LGHDT and CDR2 is YNNKEL (reference sequence). The CDR3 protein is CASREMAVDTEAFF. CDR3 sequence (DNA): TGTGCCAGCAGGGAGATGGCCGTGGACACTGAAGCTTTCTTT.

This clone appeared a few times. The chain couples TRBV6-5 to TRBJ2-6; a weak D match, TRBD1 (5 bases). The CDR3 covers 15 residues. The germline V and J ends were trimmed by 4 bases and 2 bases, with 9 bases remaining between them. Germline assignment: CDR1 MNHEY and CDR2 SVGAGI. This chain's CDR3 is CASSLTDAGANVLTF. CDR3 sequence (DNA): TGTGCCAGCAGTTTGACAGATGCTGGGGCCAACGTCCTGACTTTC.

The gene calls are TRBV4-1 and TRBJ1-4; a weak D match, TRBD1 (5 bases). The CDR3 extends over 16 amino acids. Germline CDR1 is MGHRA and CDR2 is YSYEKL. V lost 0 bases, J lost 0 bases, and 8 bases lay in between. The CDR3: CASSQEGRATNEKLFF. The CDR3 DNA is TGCGCCAGCAGCCAAGAGGGGCGCGCAACTAATGAAAAACTGTTTTTT.

The rearrangement joins TRBV18 to TRBJ2-2; D is undetermined. This CDR3 spans 15 amino acids. Germline V gene sequence: CDR1 KGHSH, CDR2 LQKENI. The V end lost 2 bases, the J end lost 1 base, and 8 bases lay between the germline ends. CDR3 nucleotide sequence: TGTGCCAGCTCACCATTTGACAAGAACACCGGGGAGCTGTTTTTT. Amino acid sequence: CASSPFDKNTGELFF.

The rearrangement links TRBV3-1 (or the pseudogene TRBV3-2) to TRBJ1-3; D might be TRBD1 (5 bases). The V end was cut by 1 base, the J end by 0 bases, with 7 bases between. CDR3 length equals 15 residues. In germline, CDR1 is LGHDT, CDR2 YNNKEL (reference sequence). DNA for the CDR3: TGTGCCAGCAGCCAAGTCGGACACTCTGGAAACACCATATATTTT. Its protein product is CASSQVGHSGNTIYF.

V gene TRBV30 combines with J gene TRBJ1-2; 12 nucleotides agree with TRBD1. CDR3 length equals 15 residues. Germline CDR1 and CDR2: GTSNPN and SVGIG (reference sequence). After removal of 4 bases from V and 4 bases from J, the junction contained 7 bases not matched to a gene. The CDR3 spells CAWTLGQGAVYGYTF. The CDR3 region has the DNA TGTGCCTGGACCCTGGGACAGGGGGCTGTCTATGGCTACACCTTC. Using reference TRBV30 and TRBJ1-2 for the parts outside the CDR3, the full variable domain is SQTIHQWPATLVQPVGSPLSLECTVEGTSNPNLYWYRQAAGRGLQLLFYSVGIGQISSEVPQNLSASRPQDRQFILSSKKLLLSDSGFYLCAWTLGQGAVYGYTFGSGTRLTVV.

This rearrangement joins TRBV15 to TRBJ2-1; 8 bases are shared with TRBD1. There are 16 residues in the CDR3. Per germline, CDR1 LNHNV and CDR2 YYDKDF (reference sequence). The trim removed 1 base at V and 3 bases at J, leaving 5 bases unmatched. CDR3 loop: CATSRGGRGLYNEQFF. The CDR3 DNA reads as TGTGCCACCAGCAGAGGGGGCAGGGGGCTCTACAATGAGCAGTTCTTC.

V usage is TRBV19 and J usage is TRBJ2-5, with D perhaps matching TRBD1 (5 bases). The V end lost 2 bases, the J end lost 2 bases, and 9 bases lay between the germline ends. CDR1 and CDR2 (germline): LNHDA, SQIVND (reference sequence). The CDR3 spans 14 residues. This CDR3 reads CASSIRRQQETQYF. CDR3 sequence (DNA): TGTGCCAGTAGTATACGGCGACAGCAAGAGACCCAGTACTTC.

Notes on this clone: The junction and the germline gene differ at one end; a read error may be behind it. The chain has TRBV6-1 and TRBJ1-3; possible D gene TRBD1, 6 bases. Per germline, CDR1 MNHNS and CDR2 SASEGT. This CDR3 has 17 amino acids. CDR3 sequence reads: CASSEAWGRLSGNTIYF. The CDR3 DNA reads TGTGCCAGCAGCGAAGCATGGGGGCGGCTCTCTGGAAACACCATATATTTT.

This clone was seen at least ten times. CDR3 sequence (DNA): TGTGCCAGTAGTATAGTTAGGGACAGGGTGCAGCCCCAGCATTTT. Its translation is CASSIVRDRVQPQHF. V is TRBV19 and J is TRBJ1-5, with TRBD1 matching over 9 bases. In germline, CDR1 is LNHDA, CDR2 SQIVND (reference sequence). The CDR3 sequence is 15 residues long. V shed 1 base, J shed 7 bases, and the junction held 5 bases outside the gene matches.

In its sample, this clone was seen once. This chain links TRBV29-1 with TRBJ1-3; 8 bases agree with TRBD1. CDR1 and CDR2 from the germline V gene are SQVTM and ANQGSEA. CDR3 size: 13 residues. V was pared by 6 bases and J by 2 bases, with 3 bases of the junction left unmatched. This chain's CDR3 is CSVQQGAGNTIYF. The CDR3 nucleotides are TGCAGCGTGCAACAGGGGGCTGGAAACACCATATATTTT.

This clone showed up just a few times. The chain recombines TRBV4-1 with TRBJ2-7; perhaps TRBD2 as D (6 bases). This CDR3 spans 18 amino acids. Trimming took off 0 bases at V and 1 base at J, with 19 bases between the two ends. Germline lookup yields CDR1 MGHRA and CDR2 YSYEKL. As DNA, the CDR3 is TGCGCCAGCAGCCAAGATATGTGGGGACTCAGGAGATCCTACGAGCAGTACTTC. As protein: CASSQDMWGLRRSYEQYF.

The chain joins TRBV30 to TRBJ1-1, with a tentative D call TRBD1 (5 bases). Germline V CDR1 and CDR2: GTSNPN, SVGIG (reference sequence). The CDR3 consists of 19 residues. Deletions cut 1 base from V and 0 bases from J, with 24 bases between. This CDR3 is CAWSDGPLSGGIMNTEAFF. The CDR3 DNA is TGTGCCTGGAGTGACGGACCCTTAAGTGGGGGGATCATGAACACTGAAGCTTTCTTT.

The genes are TRBV7-2 and TRBJ2-2; TRBD1 aligns across 8 bases. CDR3 length equals 14 residues. The germline V gene has CDR1 SGHTA and CDR2 FQGNSA. J gave up 7 bases and V 4 bases, and 5 bases lay outside the gene matches. The DNA of the CDR3 is TGTGCCAGCAGCTCTAGACAGGGGAACGGGGAGCTGTTTTTT. Protein product: CASSSRQGNGELFF.

The chain employs TRBV5-1 and TRBJ2-1; maybe TRBD2 (6 bases). Germline V CDR1 and CDR2: SGHRS, YFSETQ. V lost 0 bases to trimming and J lost 8 bases, with 21 bases between them. CDR3 length equals 17 residues. CDR3 residues: CASSLAGGIGGGYEQFF. The CDR3 nucleotides are TGCGCCAGCAGCTTGGCAGGAGGGATCGGTGGAGGCTATGAGCAGTTCTTC. Full variable domain (rest looked up from reference TRBV5-1 and TRBJ2-1): KAGVTQTPRYLIKTRGQQVTLSCSPISGHRSVSWYQQTPGQGLQFLFEYFSETQRNKGNFPGRFSGRQFSNSRSEMNVSTLELGDSALYLCASSLAGGIGGGYEQFFGPGTRLTVL.

This sequence joins TRBV4-2 and TRBJ2-7; D may be TRBD2 (5 bases). V was cut by 0 bases and J by 2 bases, with 14 bases left in between. CDR1 and CDR2 (germline): LGHNA, YNFKEQ. CDR3 size: 16 residues. The CDR3 spells CASSQDRGQATYEQYF. The CDR3 DNA follows: TGTGCCAGCAGCCAAGATAGAGGGCAGGCCACCTACGAGCAGTACTTC.

The chain recombines TRBV25-1 with TRBJ1-4; a weak D match, TRBD1 (6 bases). CDR3 size: 13 residues. The V and J ends lost 7 bases and 3 bases respectively, with 9 bases between them. Germline V gene data show CDR1 as MGHDK and CDR2 as SYGVNS. In nucleotides, the CDR3 is TGTGCCAGCACCAGGACAGCTAATGAAAAACTGTTTTTT. Its translation: CASTRTANEKLFF.

This chain connects TRBV4-2 to TRBJ2-2; the D gene is possibly TRBD1 (6 bases). The CDR3 is 16 residues long. Per germline, CDR1 LGHNA and CDR2 YNFKEQ. V gave up 1 base and J gave up 5 bases, with 14 bases separating them. As DNA, the CDR3 is TGTGCCAGCAGCCAAGGTAACAGGGCAACAACCGGGGAGCTGTTTTTT. As protein: CASSQGNRATTGELFF.

The genes are TRBV11-2 and TRBJ2-1, with unresolved D. V shed 2 bases and J shed 1 base, with 6 bases lying between them. Germline values: CDR1 SGHAT, CDR2 FQNNGV. The CDR3 totals 14 residues. The CDR3 region is CASSLSPSYNEQFF. CDR3 nucleotides: TGTGCCAGCAGCTTAAGCCCTTCCTACAATGAGCAGTTCTTC.

The chain couples TRBV19 to TRBJ2-7, with D tentatively TRBD1 (6 bases). The CDR3 sequence is 15 residues long. V was clipped by 0 bases and J by 2 bases, with 11 bases between them. Per the germline V gene, CDR1 is LNHDA and CDR2 is SQIVND (reference sequence). CDR3 protein: CASSIDRDNTYEQYF. The CDR3 nucleotides read TGTGCCAGTAGTATAGATAGGGACAATACCTACGAGCAGTACTTC.

This clone was observed a single time. The rearrangement uses TRBV5-1 and TRBJ2-7; 7 nucleotides line up with TRBD2. This CDR3 is 14 amino acids long. Germline loops: CDR1 SGHRS, CDR2 YFSETQ. V was pared by 4 bases and J by 4 bases, with 8 bases of the junction left unmatched. Written as DNA, the CDR3 is TGCGCCAGCAGCCCGGGGGGACCACGGTACGAGCAGTACTTC. This translates into CASSPGGPRYEQYF.

The chain recombines TRBV7-2 with TRBJ1-1; D is perhaps TRBD1 (5 bases). The length of the CDR3 is 14 residues. V dropped 3 bases and J dropped 5 bases, with 13 bases sitting between them. CDR1 and CDR2 from the germline V gene are SGHTA and FQGNSA. The CDR3 reads CASSLAAGRTEAFF. Here the CDR3 DNA reads TGTGCCAGCAGCTTGGCGGCAGGGCGGACTGAAGCTTTCTTT.

DNA of the CDR3: TGTGCCAGCAGTGACCCTCATGCGACTAACTATGGCTACACCTTC. Translated: CASSDPHATNYGYTF. The gene calls are TRBV6-1 and TRBJ1-2; D remains unclear. V dropped 3 bases and J dropped 0 bases, with 11 bases sitting between them. The germline V gene has CDR1 MNHNS and CDR2 SASEGT. The CDR3 has 15 amino acids.

This clone came up a few times. The rearrangement joins TRBV19 to TRBJ1-2; 8 bases fit TRBD1. Trimming at V came to 7 bases and at J to 3 bases, leaving 7 bases not matched to a gene. Per the germline V gene, CDR1 is LNHDA and CDR2 is SQIVND (reference sequence). The CDR3 sequence is 14 residues long. The CDR3 nucleotides are TGTGCCAGTACCCAGGACAGGGAGGACTATGGCTACACCTTC. It yields the protein CASTQDREDYGYTF.

The CDR3 DNA reads as TGTGCCAGCAGCCCCGCGGGACTAGCGGTCCCACCCCCCGAGCAGTACTTC. This codes for CASSPAGLAVPPPEQYF. The chain joins TRBV9 to TRBJ2-7; TRBD2 aligns across 11 bases. This CDR3 region has 17 residues. CDR1 is SGDLS, CDR2 YYNGEE, per germline. J lost 6 bases, V lost 4 bases, and 15 bases had no gene match. Variable domain in full (rest from reference TRBV9 and TRBJ2-7): DSGVTQTPKHLITATGQRVTLRCSPRSGDLSVYWYQQSLDQGLQFLIQYYNGEERAKGNILERFSAQQFPDLHSELNLSSLELGDSALYFCASSPAGLAVPPPEQYFGPGTRLTVT.

A few counts support this clone. The V call is TRBV18, the J call TRBJ1-1; D call uncertain. The germline gives CDR1 KGHSH, CDR2 LQKENI. Trimming stripped 0 bases from V and 8 bases from J, with 7 bases between. The CDR3 spans 12 residues. The CDR3 reads CASSPPAVEAFF. The CDR3 nucleotides are TGTGCCAGCTCACCACCGGCGGTGGAAGCTTTCTTT.

The gene calls are TRBV7-2 and TRBJ1-2, with 7 bases lining up with TRBD1. The germline CDR1 and CDR2 sequences are SGHTA and FQGNSA. V was pared by 5 bases and J by 3 bases, with 9 bases of the junction left unmatched. The CDR3 has 15 residues. CDR3 DNA sequence: TGTGCCAGCAGCCCGAAGACAGGGTCCCACTATGGCTACACCTTC. Translating gives CASSPKTGSHYGYTF.

The J gene is TRBJ1-2, the V gene TRBV4-3; a weak D match, TRBD1 (5 bases). CDR3 length: 15 residues. Trimming cost V 0 bases and J 4 bases, with 12 bases left between them. CDR1 and CDR2 (germline): LGHNA, YSLEER. CDR3 amino acids: CASSQEATDLYGYTF. CDR3 in DNA: TGCGCCAGCAGCCAAGAGGCGACAGATCTCTATGGCTACACCTTC.

J is TRBJ2-2 and V is TRBV19; 9 positions match TRBD1. With 9 bases clipped from V and 0 bases from J, the junction kept 14 bases outside the gene matches. CDR3 length: 18 residues. Looked up from germline, CDR1 is LNHDA and CDR2 is SQIVND (reference sequence). The CDR3 sequence: CASGLGTGNFANTGELFF. The CDR3, as DNA: TGTGCCAGCGGACTAGGGACAGGGAATTTTGCGAACACCGGGGAGCTGTTTTTT. The whole variable domain, remainder taken from reference TRBV19 and TRBJ2-2, is DGGITQSPKYLFRKEGQNVTLSCEQNLNHDAMYWYRQDPGQGLRLIYYSQIVNDFQKGDIAEGYSVSREKKESFPLTVTSAQKNPTAFYLCASGLGTGNFANTGELFFGEGSRLTVL.

V gene TRBV5-1 combines with J gene TRBJ2-2, with 7 bases identical to TRBD2. V was clipped by 1 base and J by 4 bases; unmatched bases: 4. The CDR3 contains 15 residues. Germline-derived CDR1 and CDR2 are SGHRS and YFSETQ. The CDR3 loop reads CASSLKVAGTGELFF. CDR3 sequence (DNA): TGCGCCAGCAGCTTGAAAGTAGCGGGCACCGGGGAGCTGTTTTTT.